Presented here are 14 T cell receptor beta chains from one specimen sequenced in a study of tumor-infiltrating lymphocytes in primary liver carcinoma. With around 500 ng total RNA as template and a constant-region primer, TCR beta cDNA was made. Construction of TCR beta libraries relied on three successive nested multiplex PCR rounds employing slightly modified ARM-PCR. Investigators reported that the first two PCR rounds, at roughly 10 cycles each, used TRBV1-TRBV30 forward primers with a C-beta reverse primer. MiXCR, run by TCRdb on the multiplex PCR reads, gives a single entry per CDR3 protein. Seen here are roughly 78,000 distinct CDR3 sequences, 71% observed once, and the top ten hold 12% to 15%. Total RNA and DNA came together from around 20-30 mg of bulk tissue without cell sorting. Sequencing was carried out using liver tumor tissue from sampling region 4. Subset given: tumor region T4, right-lateral pole. The source of these receptors is an older woman with primary liver carcinoma and hepatitis B virus infection.

In this sample, this clonotype turned up many times. The genes are TRBV28 and TRBJ2-7; maybe TRBD1 (8 bases). Per the germline V gene, CDR1 is MDHEN and CDR2 is SYDVKM. V was cut by 3 bases and J by 4 bases, with 16 bases left in between. This CDR3 has 15 amino acids. The CDR3 DNA reads TGTGCCAGCAGTTTTCCCGACAGGGGAGGGTACGAGCAGTACTTC. It translates to CASSFPDRGGYEQYF.

This clonotype is a singleton in its sample. A read error may produce the germline difference seen at one junction end. CDR3 in amino acids: CTSSPDRIYGHAF. The DNA of the CDR3 is TGTACCAGCAGCCCGGACAGAATCTATGGCCACGCCTTC. The V and J genes are TRBV11-2 and TRBJ1-2; D is possibly TRBD1 (6 bases). CDR1 SGHAT and CDR2 FQNNGV come from the germline V gene. The CDR3 has 13 residues.

This chain uses TRBV6-1 with TRBJ2-2; D not resolved. This CDR3 spans 14 amino acids. CDR1 MNHNS and CDR2 SASEGT come from the germline V gene. Trimming pared 8 bases from V and 3 bases from J, leaving 13 bases between. The CDR3 here is CASPDGTDTGELFF. CDR3 in DNA: TGTGCCAGCCCGGACGGCACGGACACCGGGGAGCTGTTTTTT.

The count of this clonotype is one. No conserved phenylalanine or tryptophan ends this CDR3, so it is likely a read error. The rearrangement joins TRBV6-5 to TRBJ2-3; TRBD2 agrees at 7 bases. Looked up from germline, CDR1 is MNHEY and CDR2 is SVGAGI. The CDR3 consists of 14 residues. V lost 7 bases and J lost 6; bases outside the gene matches: 10. CDR3 sequence reads: CASTPGEGWDTQYL. The CDR3 nucleotides are TGTGCCAGCACCCCGGGGGAGGGCTGGGATACGCAGTATCTT.

A few counts support this clonotype. The chain combines TRBV28 with TRBJ1-1, with a tentative D call TRBD1 (6 bases). CDR3 size: 14 residues. Trimming stripped 3 bases from V and 5 bases from J, with 13 bases between. Per germline, CDR1 MDHEN and CDR2 SYDVKM. The CDR3 DNA reads TGTGCCAGCAGTTTCGGGGGGGCCCCTACTGAAGCTTTCTTT. Its translation: CASSFGGAPTEAFF.

As to this clonotype: Germline and junction disagree at one end, which may indicate a read error. The chain employs TRBV6-5 and TRBJ2-3; TRBD2 aligns across 7 bases. Germline V gene sequence: CDR1 MNHEY, CDR2 SVGAGI. The CDR3 is 15 residues long. The CDR3 region is CACSTSVQRRDTQYF. DNA for the CDR3: TGTGCCTGCAGTACTAGCGTCCAACGTCGGGATACGCAGTATTTT.

In DNA, the CDR3 is TGTGCCATCATCGCGCAGGAGAGCGGGGAGCTGTTTTTT. This sequence encodes CAIIAQESGELFF. This chain links TRBV10-3 with TRBJ2-2, with unresolved D. The germline gives CDR1 ENHRY, CDR2 SYGVKD. Trimming pared 7 bases from V and 7 bases from J, leaving 13 bases between. The CDR3 is 13 residues long.

Worth noting for this clonotype: It is likely a read error, because the conserved phenylalanine at the end of the CDR3 is missing. J is TRBJ1-1 and V is TRBV11-1; D is perhaps TRBD1 (5 bases). The length of the CDR3 is 15 residues. The germline gives CDR1 SGHAT, CDR2 FQDESV (reference sequence). The CDR3 reads CTSSFFGAANTEAFS. The CDR3 nucleotides are TGTACCAGCAGCTTTTTTGGGGCAGCGAACACTGAAGCTTTCTCT.

This clonotype came up many times. This sequence joins TRBV14 and TRBJ2-1; 8 bases fit TRBD1. CDR3 size: 15 residues. The J segment lost 8 bases and the V segment lost 2 bases, leaving 8 bases of the junction unmatched. Germline V gives CDR1 SGHDN, CDR2 FVKESK. The CDR3 loop reads CASSQFTGGGYEQFF. The DNA of the CDR3 is TGTGCCAGCAGCCAATTTACAGGGGGAGGTTATGAGCAGTTCTTC.

In the case of this clonotype: An end of the junction differs from the germline gene, which may be a read error. The rearrangement links TRBV11-2 to TRBJ1-2; tentatively, D is TRBD1 (5 bases). This CDR3 spans 13 amino acids. Germline V lookup: CDR1 SGHAT, CDR2 FQNNGV. The CDR3 spells CARSSGTECGHTF. The CDR3 DNA reads TGTGCCCGCAGTTCCGGGACGGAATGTGGCCACACCTTC.

This clonotype turned up a few times. It may be a read error: a sequence one base away is much more abundant. The chain couples TRBV6-2 or TRBV6-3 to TRBJ1-1; a possible D gene is TRBD1 (6 bases). CDR1 and CDR2 from the germline V gene are MNHEY and SVGEGT. CDR3 length: 13 residues. For the CDR3, the DNA is TGTGTCAGCAGTGGACAGAGAAACACTGAAGCTTTCTTT. Translated, it gives CVSSGQRNTEAFF.

At least ten counts were recorded for this clonotype. The chain carries TRBV30 and TRBJ1-1; D ambiguous. The germline gives CDR1 GTSNPN, CDR2 SVGIG (reference sequence). Trimming removed 3 bases at V and 7 bases at J, with 9 bases between. The CDR3 totals 11 residues. The chain's CDR3 is CAWSWEGEAFF. CDR3 in DNA: TGTGCCTGGAGCTGGGAGGGTGAAGCTTTCTTT.

A word on this clonotype: At one of its ends the junction is not consistent with the germline gene, which may arise from a read error. The chain uses TRBV11-3 and TRBJ2-2; the match to TRBD2 covers 12 bases. Germline CDR1 and CDR2: SGHNT and YENEEA. The CDR3 covers 16 residues. The CDR3 DNA reads TGTGCCAGCAACTCGTCTAGCGGGAGGGCGGCCGGGGAGTTGTTTTTT. Amino acids: CASNSSSGRAAGELFF.

Turning to this clonotype: A much larger clone lies a single base off, so this may be a read error. The genes are TRBV7-9 and TRBJ1-2; D remains unclear. This CDR3 has 13 amino acids. CDR1 and CDR2 from the germline V gene are SEHNR and FQNEAQ (reference sequence). CDR3 amino acids: CASRLAHEDGYTF. CDR3 sequence (DNA): TGTGCCAGCCGCTTAGCCCATGAAGATGGCTACACCTTC.